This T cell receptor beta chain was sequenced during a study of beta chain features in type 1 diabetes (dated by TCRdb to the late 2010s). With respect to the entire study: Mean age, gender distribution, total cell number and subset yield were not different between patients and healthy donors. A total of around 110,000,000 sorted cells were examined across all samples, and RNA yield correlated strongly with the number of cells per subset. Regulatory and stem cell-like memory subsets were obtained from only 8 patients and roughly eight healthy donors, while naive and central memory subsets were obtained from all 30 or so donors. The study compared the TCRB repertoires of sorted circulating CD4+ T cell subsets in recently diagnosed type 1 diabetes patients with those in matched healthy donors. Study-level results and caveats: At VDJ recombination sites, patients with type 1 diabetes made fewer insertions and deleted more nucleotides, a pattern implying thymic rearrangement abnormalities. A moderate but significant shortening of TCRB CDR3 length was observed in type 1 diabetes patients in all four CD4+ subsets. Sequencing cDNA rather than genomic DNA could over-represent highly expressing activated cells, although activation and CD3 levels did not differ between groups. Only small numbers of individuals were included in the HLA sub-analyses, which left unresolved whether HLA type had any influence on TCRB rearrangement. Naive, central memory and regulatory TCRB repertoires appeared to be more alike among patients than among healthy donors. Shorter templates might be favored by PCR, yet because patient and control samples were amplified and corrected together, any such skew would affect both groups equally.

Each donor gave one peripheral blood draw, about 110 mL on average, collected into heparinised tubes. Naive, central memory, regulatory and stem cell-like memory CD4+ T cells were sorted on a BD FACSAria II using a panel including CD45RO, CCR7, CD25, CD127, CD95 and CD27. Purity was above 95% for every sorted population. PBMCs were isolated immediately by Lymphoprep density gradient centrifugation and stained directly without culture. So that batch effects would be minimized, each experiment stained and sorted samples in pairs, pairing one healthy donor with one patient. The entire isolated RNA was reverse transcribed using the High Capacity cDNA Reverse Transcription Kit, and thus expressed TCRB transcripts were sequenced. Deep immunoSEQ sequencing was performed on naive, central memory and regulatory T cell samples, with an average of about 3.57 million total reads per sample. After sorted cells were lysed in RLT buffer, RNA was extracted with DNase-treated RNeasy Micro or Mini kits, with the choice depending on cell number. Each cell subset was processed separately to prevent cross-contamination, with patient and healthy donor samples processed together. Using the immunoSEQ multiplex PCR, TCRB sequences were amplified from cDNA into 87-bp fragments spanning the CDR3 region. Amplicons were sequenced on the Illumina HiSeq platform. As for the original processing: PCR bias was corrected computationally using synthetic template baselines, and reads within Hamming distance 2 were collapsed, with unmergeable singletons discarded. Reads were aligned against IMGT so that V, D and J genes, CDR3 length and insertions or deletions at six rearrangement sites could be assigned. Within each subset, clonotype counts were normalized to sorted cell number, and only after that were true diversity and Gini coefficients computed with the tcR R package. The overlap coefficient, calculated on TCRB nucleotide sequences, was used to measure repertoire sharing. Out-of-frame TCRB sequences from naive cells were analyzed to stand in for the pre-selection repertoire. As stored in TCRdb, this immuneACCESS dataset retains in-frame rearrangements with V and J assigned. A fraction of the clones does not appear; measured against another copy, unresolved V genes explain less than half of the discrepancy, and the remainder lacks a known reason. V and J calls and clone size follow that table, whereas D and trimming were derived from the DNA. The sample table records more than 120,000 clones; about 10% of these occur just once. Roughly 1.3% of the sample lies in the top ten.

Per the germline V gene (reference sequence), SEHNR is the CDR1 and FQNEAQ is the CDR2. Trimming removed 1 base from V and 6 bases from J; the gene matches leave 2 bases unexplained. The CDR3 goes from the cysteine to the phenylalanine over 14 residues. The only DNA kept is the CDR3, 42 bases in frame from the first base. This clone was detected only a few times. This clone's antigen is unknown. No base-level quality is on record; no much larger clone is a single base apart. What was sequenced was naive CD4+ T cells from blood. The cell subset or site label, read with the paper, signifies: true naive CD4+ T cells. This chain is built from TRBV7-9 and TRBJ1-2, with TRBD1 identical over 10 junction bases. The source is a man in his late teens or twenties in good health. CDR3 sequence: CASSLGGQGNGYTF. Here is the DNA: TGTGCCAGCAGCTTAGGGGGACAGGGGAATGGCTACACCTTC.